These T cell receptor beta chains were read from a single sample in a study of shared clonotypes between healthy human individuals. Sequencing was performed with immunoSEQ multiplex PCR; in TCRdb, only in-frame clones are kept and a portion is missing. The sample lists roughly 2,000,000 clones; about 95% were seen once. Input material: naive CD8+ T cells sorted from blood. All receptors derive from a man aged 18 to 29 in good health. The conserved cysteine and the conserved F or W are not part of the CDR3 here. Rows give clone size only sometimes, using once, few, many, or a class for an expanded clone.

>TRBV6-5|NA
ASSYSGGNYGYT
>TRBV13|NA
ASSFGISGELF
>TRBV27|NA
ASSLWGGAEQY
>TRBV7-9|NA
ASSPPSGRGGDTQY
>TRBV27|NA
ASRVMTGNTEAF
>TRBV10-1|NA
ASRGTANTGELF
>TRBV27|NA
ASSSFNRDRRSYEQY
>TRBV19|NA
ASSIGPSGTSYEQY
>TRBV4-2|NA
ASSQDPLELSLGEQY
>TRBV15|once
ATSRDYLGETQY
>TRBV9|NA
ASSGGTSGYEQY
>TRBV10-3|NA
AISESATEKSYEQY
>TRBV7-9|NA
ASHWGETEAF
>TRBV2|NA
ASRDPNRGEQF
>TRBV19|NA
ASSMGLAGNEQF
>TRBV28|NA
ASSVQLQQETQY
>TRBV11-2|NA
ASSLDRGPQVWTEAF
>TRBV14|NA
ASSPGTQAPYEQY
>TRBV18|NA
ASSPPRLGAPTGELF
>TRBV7-8|NA
ASSSYLAGGLTDTQY
>TRBV4-1|NA
ASSQVTTDTQY
>TRBV18|NA
ASSPPGVGIYGYT
>TRBV6-1|NA
ASRTGGGSYEQY
>TRBV10-3|NA
AISESGLADYEQY
>TRBV27|few
ASSAWVSEHNEQF
>TRBV18|NA
ASSPPWERAEQY
>TRBV28|NA
ASTASTSGYNEQF
>TRBV27|NA
ASSPWGASGGETQY
>TRBV13|NA
ASSLDGGALNEQF
>TRBV27|NA
ASSGGFQGETQY
>TRBV4-3|NA
ASSQDAGSSYEQY
>TRBV6-6|NA
ASSYGGFPEKLF
>TRBV11-2|NA
ASSFLAGEKYEQY
>TRBV4-1|NA
ASSPWTQSYEQY
>TRBV7-2|NA
ASSSRVNYGYT
>TRBV6-5|NA
ASSYSRDRQY
>TRBV5-6|NA
ASSLEQLTYEQY
>TRBV7-9|NA
ASSLPGGPGYNEQF
>TRBV7-2|once
ASSLLLAGRSEQY
>TRBV9|NA
ASSESETGELF
>TRBV5-4|NA
ASSLMGTYEQY
>TRBV5-6|NA
ASSLGFTEVF
>TRBV27|NA
ASSSLTESYEQY
>TRBV11-2|NA
ASSQGTLSYEQY
>TRBV7-9|NA
ASSSWRAGETQY
>TRBV5-6|few
ASSLADTQY
>TRBV5-1|once
ASSLIFRGTDTQY
>TRBV5-6|NA
ASSYTVNTEAF
>TRBV30|once
AWTSETSGANTGELF
>TRBV5-4|NA
ASSLAGAEGANVLT
>TRBV2|NA
ASSEDGTLTYEQY
>TRBV27|NA
ASSPSQLGSYEQY
>TRBV28|NA
ASSLGAAWGYT
>TRBV5-4|NA
ASSLWGRAEAF
>TRBV7-8|NA
ASSPQGGGGEKLF
>TRBV13|NA
ASSKPPFGNTEAF
>TRBV13|NA
ASSLAPREGRGTDTQY
>TRBV29-1|NA
SVHLGAGGTEAF
>TRBV18|NA
ANILGTGELF